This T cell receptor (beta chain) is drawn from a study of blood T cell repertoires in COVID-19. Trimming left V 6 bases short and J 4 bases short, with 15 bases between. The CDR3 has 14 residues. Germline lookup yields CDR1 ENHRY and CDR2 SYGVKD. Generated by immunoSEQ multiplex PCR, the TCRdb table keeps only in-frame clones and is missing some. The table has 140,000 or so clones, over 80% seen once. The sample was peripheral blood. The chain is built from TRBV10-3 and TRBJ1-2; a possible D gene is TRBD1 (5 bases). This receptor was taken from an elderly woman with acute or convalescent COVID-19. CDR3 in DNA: TGTGCCATCAGCCAAGGGGAAATGGGCTATGGCTACACCTTC. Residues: CAISQGEMGYGYTF.